This T cell receptor beta chain emerged from a study of CD8 T cells in ankylosing spondylitis. Deletions cut 2 bases from V and 4 bases from J, with 6 bases between. The CDR3 totals 12 residues. CDR1 is SQVTM and CDR2 is ANQGSEA in the germline V gene. Worth noting for this clonotype: As yet, its antigen is unknown.

TCRdb re-called the 5' RACE reads with MiXCR, one entry per CDR3 protein. The sample comprises approximately 300,000 distinct CDR3 sequences, roughly 8% of which are singletons, and roughly 14% rests with the top ten. Study-level points and caveats: Among TCR beta sequences, a motif of 7 to 9 highly homologous variants appeared characteristic of ankylosing spondylitis blood.

The receptor's source is a male donor with ankylosing spondylitis. Sequencing was carried out using blood, either unsorted or a sorted T cell fraction (not recorded which). The V gene is TRBV29-1, the J gene TRBJ2-1; D ambiguous. This chain's CDR3 is CSVEPTYNEQFF. CDR3 in DNA: TGCAGCGTTGAACCTACTTACAATGAGCAGTTCTTC.